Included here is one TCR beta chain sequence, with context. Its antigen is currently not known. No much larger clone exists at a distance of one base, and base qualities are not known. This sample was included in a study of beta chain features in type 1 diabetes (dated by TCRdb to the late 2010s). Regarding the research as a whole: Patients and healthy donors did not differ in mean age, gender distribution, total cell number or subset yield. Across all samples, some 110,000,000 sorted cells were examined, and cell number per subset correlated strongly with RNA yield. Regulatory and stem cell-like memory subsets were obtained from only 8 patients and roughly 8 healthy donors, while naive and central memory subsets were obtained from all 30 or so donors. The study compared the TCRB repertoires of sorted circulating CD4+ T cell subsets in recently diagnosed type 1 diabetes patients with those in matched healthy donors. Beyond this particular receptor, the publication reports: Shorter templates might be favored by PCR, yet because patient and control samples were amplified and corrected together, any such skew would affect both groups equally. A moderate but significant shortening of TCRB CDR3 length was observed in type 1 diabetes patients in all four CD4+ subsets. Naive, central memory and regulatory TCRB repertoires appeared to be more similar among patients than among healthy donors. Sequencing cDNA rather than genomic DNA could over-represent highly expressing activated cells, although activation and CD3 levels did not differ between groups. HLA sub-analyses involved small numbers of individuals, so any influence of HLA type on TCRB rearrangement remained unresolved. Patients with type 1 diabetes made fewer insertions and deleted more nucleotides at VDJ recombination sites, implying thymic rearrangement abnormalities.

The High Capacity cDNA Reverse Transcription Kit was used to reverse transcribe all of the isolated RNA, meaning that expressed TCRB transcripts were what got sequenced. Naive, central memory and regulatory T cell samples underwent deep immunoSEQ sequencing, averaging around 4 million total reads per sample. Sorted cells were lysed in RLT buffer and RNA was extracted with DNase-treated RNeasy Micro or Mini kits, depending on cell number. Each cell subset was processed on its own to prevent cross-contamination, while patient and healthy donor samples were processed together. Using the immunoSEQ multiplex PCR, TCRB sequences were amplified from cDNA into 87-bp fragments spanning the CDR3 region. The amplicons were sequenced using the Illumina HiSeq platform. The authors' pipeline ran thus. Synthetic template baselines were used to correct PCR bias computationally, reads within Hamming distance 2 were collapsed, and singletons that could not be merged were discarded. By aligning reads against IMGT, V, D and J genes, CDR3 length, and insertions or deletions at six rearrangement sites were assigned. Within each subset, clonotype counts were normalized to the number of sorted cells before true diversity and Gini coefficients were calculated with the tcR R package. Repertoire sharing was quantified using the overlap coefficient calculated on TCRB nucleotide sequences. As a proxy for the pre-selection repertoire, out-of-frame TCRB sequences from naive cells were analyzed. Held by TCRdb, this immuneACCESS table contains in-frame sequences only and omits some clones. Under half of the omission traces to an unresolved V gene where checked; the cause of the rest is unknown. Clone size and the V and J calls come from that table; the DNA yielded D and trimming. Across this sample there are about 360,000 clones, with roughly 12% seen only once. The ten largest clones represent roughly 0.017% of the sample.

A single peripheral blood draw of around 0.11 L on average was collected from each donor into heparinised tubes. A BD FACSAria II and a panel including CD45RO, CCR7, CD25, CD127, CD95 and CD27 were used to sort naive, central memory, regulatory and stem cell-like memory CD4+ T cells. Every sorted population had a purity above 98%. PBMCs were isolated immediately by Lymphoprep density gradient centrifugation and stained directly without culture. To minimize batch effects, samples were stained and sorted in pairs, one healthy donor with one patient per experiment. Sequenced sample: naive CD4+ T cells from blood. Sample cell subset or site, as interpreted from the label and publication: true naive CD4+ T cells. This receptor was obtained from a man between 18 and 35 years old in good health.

CDR3 sequence: CASSLGLAGGPGELFF. DNA sequence: TGCGCCAGCAGCCTGGGACTAGCGGGAGGGCCCGGGGAGCTGTTTTTT. The chain uses TRBV4-3 and TRBJ2-2; the central 16 bases match TRBD2. Based on the germline V gene, the CDR1 and CDR2 sequences are LGHNA and YSLEER. The germline V end is reduced by 4 bases and the J end by 6 bases; junction bases left unmatched: 2. The CDR3 runs 16 residues from the cysteine to the phenylalanine. CDR3 DNA only is kept here, 48 bases in frame from base 1.